The next 3 T cell receptor beta chains were all read from a single sample in a study of identical twins. TCRdb ran MiXCR on the 5' RACE reads and lists one entry per CDR3 protein. The table records roughly 280,000 distinct CDR3 sequences, roughly 9% of them present only once. The same sample was also used in a study of yellow fever vaccine responses in identical twins.

The sequencing sample was made of CD8+ T cells sorted from blood. The receptor source for this set is a young woman in good health.

The V call is TRBV11-2, the J call TRBJ2-1; D is perhaps TRBD1 or TRBD2 (5 bases each). Germline V gene lookup returns CDR1 SGHAT and CDR2 FQNNGV. The CDR3 consists of 13 residues. Trimming pared 8 bases from V and 6 bases from J, leaving 14 bases between. The CDR3 DNA is TGTGCCAGCCGCAATTGGGGGTTCAATGAGCAGTTCTTC. The encoded protein is CASRNWGFNEQFF. The full variable domain, its missing parts supplied by reference TRBV11-2 and TRBJ2-1, is EAGVAQSPRYKIIEKRQSVAFWCNPISGHATLYWYQQILGQGPKLLIQFQNNGVVDDSQLPKDRFSAERLKGVDSTLKIQPAKLEDSAVYLCASRNWGFNEQFFGPGTRLTVL.

In its sample, this clonotype was seen many times. The genes are TRBV29-1 and TRBJ2-1, with TRBD2 matching 10 bases. The germline CDR1 and CDR2 sequences are SQVTM and ANQGSEA. The CDR3 has 15 residues. The V gene end was trimmed by 8 bases and the J gene end by 2 bases; junction bases not matched to a gene: 9. The CDR3 here is CSPQTLAGAYNEQFF. The CDR3 coding sequence is TGCAGCCCTCAAACTCTAGCGGGAGCCTACAATGAGCAGTTCTTC.

This clonotype has a count of ten or more. V and J are TRBV27 and TRBJ2-1, with D perhaps given as TRBD1 or TRBD2 (7 bases each). This CDR3 contains 17 residues. Germline V gene lookup returns CDR1 MNHEY and CDR2 SMNVEV (reference sequence). Trimming removed 6 bases at V and 8 bases at J, with 26 bases between. This chain's CDR3 is CASSYGTAGGSGYEQFF. As DNA, the CDR3 is TGTGCCAGCAGCTATGGGACAGCTGGCGGGAGTGGCTATGAGCAGTTCTTC.